This T cell receptor (beta chain) originates from a study of T cell repertoires in aging, cancer and after chemotherapy. Turning to the study itself: Donor ages fell into six groups from 30 or younger up to 70 or older. About 9 million TCR reads were in the whole dataset.

Multiplex touch-down PCR with TRB-A/B primers amplified rearranged V-D-J TRB sequences. Using its own MiXCR run on the multiplex PCR reads, TCRdb lists one record per CDR3 protein. The data contain approximately 4,900 distinct CDR3 sequences, 25% to 30% of them seen just once; the ten biggest clones take up 6.5% to 8.5%. Peripheral blood genomic DNA, not sorted cells or RNA, was the template. This clonotype is medium-sized within its sample. Its antigen is as yet unknown. Study observations and caveats: In cancer patients, declining TCR diversity with age involved lost richness and lost evenness.

V shed 1 base and J shed 3 bases, with 9 bases lying between them. The CDR3 covers 14 residues. Looked up from germline, CDR1 is MNHNS and CDR2 is SASEGT. The sequenced sample consisted of blood. V gene TRBV6-1 combines with J gene TRBJ1-2; D call uncertain. The TCR sequence derives from a human donor in good health. The CDR3 DNA is TGTGCCAGCAGTGAAGGGCAGCCGGACTATGGCTACACCTTC. This translates into CASSEGQPDYGYTF.